What follows are 32 T cell receptor beta chains derived from one specimen sequenced in a study of cytomegalovirus exposure and HLA in healthy donors. The PCR had 60 Vbeta and 13 Jbeta primers. The data were produced by immunoSEQ multiplex PCR, yet TCRdb's version contains in-frame clones alone and is incomplete. The sample lists roughly 100,000 clones, over 70% occurring once. Sample: PBMCs. Receptors originate from a male donor in good health and CMV-seronegative.

This chain uses TRBV19 with TRBJ2-5; TRBD2 matches at 12 bases. The V gene's germline CDR1 is LNHDA and CDR2 SQIVND (reference sequence). The ends lost 5 bases at V and 5 bases at J; junction bases unmatched: 15. CDR3 length: 18 residues. CDR3 sequence: CASSGLAGGLIGMETQYF. In nucleotides, the CDR3 is TGTGCCAGTAGTGGCCTAGCGGGAGGGCTGATTGGTATGGAGACCCAGTACTTC.

The chain carries TRBV28 and TRBJ2-1; 7 nucleotides align to TRBD1. CDR3 length equals 15 residues. V was pared by 4 bases and J by 8 bases, with 11 bases of the junction left unmatched. Germline CDR1 reads MDHEN; CDR2 reads SYDVKM. CDR3 sequence reads: CASSSGQAGFHEQFF. DNA of the CDR3: TGTGCCAGCAGTTCTGGACAGGCTGGATTCCATGAGCAGTTCTTC.

The chain combines TRBV27 with TRBJ1-6; maybe TRBD1 (6 bases). Germline CDR1 and CDR2: MNHEY and SMNVEV (reference sequence). The CDR3 contains 15 residues. V shed 6 bases and J shed 9 bases, with 18 bases lying between them. The CDR3 region has the DNA TGTGCCAGCAGCATGGGGACGGGACAAACTTCACCCCTCCACTTT. It yields the protein CASSMGTGQTSPLHF.

This chain uses TRBV27 with TRBJ2-1; TRBD2 matches 7 bases. Per the germline V gene, CDR1 is MNHEY and CDR2 is SMNVEV (reference sequence). J gave up 4 bases and V 5 bases, and 8 bases lay outside the gene matches. This CDR3 has 15 amino acids. The CDR3 spells CASSPSERGYNEQFF. The DNA of the CDR3 is TGTGCCAGCAGTCCCTCCGAGCGGGGATACAATGAGCAGTTCTTC.

Notes on this clone: The same CDR3 is also encoded by other DNA sequences in this sample. The chain recombines TRBV5-1 with TRBJ2-7, with D maybe TRBD2 (5 bases). CDR1 SGHRS and CDR2 YFSETQ come from the germline V gene. This CDR3 is 11 amino acids long. With 5 bases removed from V and 4 bases from J, the gap between germline ends came to 7 bases. The CDR3 protein is CASSPGYEQYF. The CDR3, as DNA: TGCGCCAGCAGTCCGGGGTACGAGCAGTACTTC. The variable domain in full, with the rest retrieved from reference TRBV5-1 and TRBJ2-7, is KAGVTQTPRYLIKTRGQQVTLSCSPISGHRSVSWYQQTPGQGLQFLFEYFSETQRNKGNFPGRFSGRQFSNSRSEMNVSTLELGDSALYLCASSPGYEQYFGPGTRLTVT.

This sequence joins TRBV6-1 and TRBJ2-2; 8 nucleotides line up with TRBD2. CDR1 and CDR2 from the germline V gene are MNHNS and SASEGT. This CDR3 region has 15 residues. J lost 3 bases, V lost 10 bases, and 10 bases had no gene match. This CDR3 is CATQRGPGDTGELFF. The CDR3 bases are TGTGCCACCCAGCGGGGGCCCGGGGACACCGGGGAGCTGTTTTTT.

This clone was detected a few times. V and J are TRBV7-8 and TRBJ2-7, with 12 positions matching TRBD2. The germline V gene encodes CDR1 SGHVS and CDR2 FQNEAQ. V lost 6 bases to trimming and J lost 4 bases; unmatched junction nucleotides: 4. The CDR3 sequence is 14 residues long. The CDR3 here is CASSLAGGPYEQYF. CDR3 DNA: TGTGCCAGCAGTCTAGCGGGAGGGCCATACGAGCAGTACTTC.

The CDR3 sequence: CAWRDPGGLAGHNEQFF. CDR3 DNA: TGTGCCTGGAGAGACCCCGGGGGACTAGCGGGGCACAATGAGCAGTTCTTC. The chain is built from TRBV30 and TRBJ2-1; 13 bases are a match to TRBD2. This CDR3 contains 17 residues. CDR1 and CDR2 (germline): GTSNPN, SVGIG (reference sequence). V was pared by 3 bases and J by 5 bases, with 10 bases of the junction left unmatched.

This chain's CDR3 is CASSLRFPSNQPQHF. CDR3 bases: TGTGCCAGCAGTTTACGGTTTCCTAGCAATCAGCCCCAGCATTTT. The chain employs TRBV27 and TRBJ1-5; no reliable D call. CDR1 MNHEY and CDR2 SMNVEV come from the germline V gene (reference sequence). CDR3 length: 15 amino acids. V gave up 2 bases and J gave up 0 bases, with 8 bases separating them.

This clone has only a few counts. The rearrangement links TRBV9 to TRBJ1-1, with D perhaps matching TRBD1 (6 bases). The CDR3 has 14 residues. V shed 3 bases and J shed 1 base, with 10 bases lying between them. Germline CDR1 SGDLS, CDR2 YYNGEE. The chain's CDR3 is CASSGRQENTEAFF. The DNA for the CDR3 is TGTGCCAGCAGCGGCAGACAGGAGAACACTGAAGCTTTCTTT.

This sequence joins TRBV28 and TRBJ2-5; D might be TRBD2 (5 bases). TRBJ2-7 explains the end of the DNA better; the J call may be wrong. The germline V gene encodes CDR1 MDHEN and CDR2 SYDVKM. The CDR3 totals 13 residues. The CDR3 loop reads CASIKGLAYEQYF. Written as DNA, the CDR3 is TGTGCCAGCATAAAAGGACTCGCCTACGAGCAGTACTTC.

V gene TRBV2 combines with J gene TRBJ1-1; D might be TRBD1 (5 bases). The germline CDR1 and CDR2 sequences are SNHLY and FYNNEI. Trimming left V 8 bases short and J 1 base short, with 17 bases between. The CDR3 is 15 residues long. The CDR3 DNA reads as TGTGCCAGCGATCCGGCAGGGTCAGCGAACACTGAAGCTTTCTTT. Translating gives CASDPAGSANTEAFF. Full variable domain (rest looked up from reference TRBV2 and TRBJ1-1): EPEVTQTPSHQVTQMGQEVILRCVPISNHLYFYWYRQILGQKVEFLVSFYNNEISEKSEIFDDQFSVERPDGSNFTLKIRSTKLEDSAMYFCASDPAGSANTEAFFGQGTRLTVV.

This chain links TRBV5-1 with TRBJ2-5, with D possibly being TRBD1 (5 bases). Trimming removed 9 bases from V and 0 bases from J, with 12 bases in between. Germline CDR1 reads SGHRS; CDR2 reads YFSETQ. This CDR3 has 13 amino acids. This chain's CDR3 is CANPRQYQETQYF. The CDR3 coding sequence is TGCGCCAACCCAAGACAGTACCAAGAGACCCAGTACTTC.

The rearrangement uses TRBV7-2 and TRBJ2-7, with D tentatively TRBD2 (6 bases). The CDR3 runs 14 residues. Trimming took off 5 bases at V and 4 bases at J, with 15 bases between the two ends. Germline loops: CDR1 SGHTA, CDR2 FQGNSA. CDR3 region: CASSVNSGTYEQYF. The CDR3 DNA reads TGTGCCAGCAGCGTCAATAGCGGCACATACGAGCAGTACTTC.

This chain uses TRBV13 with TRBJ2-7, with 9 bases matching TRBD1. From germline, CDR1 is PRHDT and CDR2 FYEKMQ (reference sequence). The V and J ends lost 6 bases and 3 bases, in that order; junction bases with no gene match: 9. The CDR3 is 15 residues long. CDR3 in amino acids: CASSLFGTGSYEQYF. The CDR3 DNA reads as TGTGCCAGCAGTCTCTTTGGGACAGGGAGCTACGAGCAGTACTTC.

The CDR3 reads CASSLTGIWTEAFF. The CDR3 DNA follows: TGTGCCAGCAGCCTGACAGGGATATGGACTGAAGCTTTCTTT. This sequence joins TRBV14 and TRBJ1-1; 7 bases agree with TRBD1. Per germline, CDR1 SGHDN and CDR2 FVKESK. V trimming: 4 bases; J trimming: 5 bases; junction bases outside the gene matches: 7. This CDR3 has 14 amino acids.

This chain joins TRBV19 and TRBJ1-5; 8 nucleotides align to TRBD1. Trimming cost V 6 bases and J 4 bases; bases outside gene matches: 2. Germline V CDR1 and CDR2: LNHDA, SQIVND (reference sequence). This CDR3 comprises 13 residues. The CDR3 DNA reads TGTGCCAGTAGGGACAGGGTAAATCAGCCCCAGCATTTT. This encodes CASRDRVNQPQHF.

The chain couples TRBV11-3 to TRBJ2-3, with a possible D match to TRBD1 (6 bases). With 5 bases removed from V and 5 bases from J, the gap between germline ends came to 14 bases. The CDR3 loop spans 14 amino acids. Germline CDR1 reads SGHNT; CDR2 reads YENEEA. CDR3 bases: TGTGCCAGCAGCCTCTTGACAGGAGGAGATACGCAGTATTTT. Residues: CASSLLTGGDTQYF.

V usage is TRBV27 and J usage is TRBJ2-5; D is perhaps TRBD1 (5 bases). V dropped 6 bases and J dropped 9 bases, with 17 bases sitting between them. Looked up from germline, CDR1 is MNHEY and CDR2 is SMNVEV (reference sequence). The CDR3 runs 13 residues. The CDR3 DNA reads TGTGCCAGCAGCCCCCCGGGTTTCAGGGCCCAGTACTTC. It is translated as CASSPPGFRAQYF.

This clone appeared a few times. The chain employs TRBV27 and TRBJ1-1, with TRBD1 as a possible D gene (6 bases). V lost 1 base to trimming and J lost 3 bases, with 12 bases between them. Germline CDR1 is MNHEY and CDR2 is SMNVEV (reference sequence). The CDR3 runs to 15 residues. The CDR3 protein is CASSLFWAGDTEAFF. CDR3 nucleotides: TGTGCCAGCAGTTTATTCTGGGCAGGGGACACTGAAGCTTTCTTT.

The chain couples TRBV9 to TRBJ1-5, with TRBD1 matching over 7 bases. The germline V gene has CDR1 SGDLS and CDR2 YYNGEE. CDR3 length equals 15 residues. V lost 0 bases to trimming and J lost 2 bases; unmatched junction nucleotides: 2. For the CDR3, the DNA is TGTGCCAGCAGCGTAGGCACAGGGGGCAATCAGCCCCAGCATTTT. It translates to CASSVGTGGNQPQHF. Complete variable domain (other parts from reference TRBV9 and TRBJ1-5): DSGVTQTPKHLITATGQRVTLRCSPRSGDLSVYWYQQSLDQGLQFLIQYYNGEERAKGNILERFSAQQFPDLHSELNLSSLELGDSALYFCASSVGTGGNQPQHFGDGTRLSIL.

The chain is built from TRBV5-4 and TRBJ2-4; 10 bases map to TRBD1. CDR3 size: 13 residues. CDR1 SGHNT and CDR2 YYREEE come from the germline V gene (reference sequence). Germline trimming cut 6 bases from V and 8 bases from J; bases unmatched to any gene: 5. The CDR3 sequence: CASTPDRGDIQYF. The DNA for the CDR3 is TGTGCCAGCACACCGGACAGGGGGGACATTCAGTACTTC.

This clone turned up a few times. The chain employs TRBV14 and TRBJ1-4, with 9 positions matching TRBD1. CDR3 length: 16 amino acids. With 3 bases clipped from V and 7 bases from J, the junction kept 9 bases outside the gene matches. The germline V gene has CDR1 SGHDN and CDR2 FVKESK. CDR3 coding DNA: TGTGCCAGCAGCCAGTACACAGGGGGCAGCGGTGAAAAACTGTTTTTT. Amino acids: CASSQYTGGSGEKLFF.

The V call is TRBV14, the J call TRBJ1-2; no definite D call. CDR1 and CDR2 (germline): SGHDN, FVKESK. CDR3 length equals 13 residues. The germline V and J ends were trimmed by 0 bases and 7 bases, with 9 bases remaining between them. This chain's CDR3 is CASSQDLRVGYTF. CDR3 DNA sequence: TGTGCCAGCAGCCAAGATCTGAGGGTTGGCTACACCTTC.

The V and J genes are TRBV30 and TRBJ2-2; 11 nucleotides align to TRBD1. The CDR3 sequence is 16 residues long. Germline V lookup: CDR1 GTSNPN, CDR2 SVGIG (reference sequence). The junction had 7 bases not matched to a gene; V was cut back by 0 bases and J by 7 bases. The CDR3 loop is CAWSVLRTGGIGELFF. CDR3 sequence (DNA): TGTGCCTGGAGTGTTTTAAGGACAGGGGGCATCGGGGAGCTGTTTTTT.

The DNA of the CDR3 is TGTGCCAGCAGCGTACTGGCGGGAACCGATACGCAGTATTTT. Translation: CASSVLAGTDTQYF. V usage is TRBV9 and J usage is TRBJ2-3; tentative D call: TRBD2 (6 bases). Germline CDR1 SGDLS, CDR2 YYNGEE. The CDR3 contains 14 residues. V dropped 1 base and J dropped 6 bases, with 12 bases sitting between them.

This chain uses TRBV28 with TRBJ2-3, with 8 bases fitting TRBD1. The CDR3 is made up of 15 amino acids. CDR1 MDHEN and CDR2 SYDVKM come from the germline V gene. Trimming took 3 bases from V and 4 from J; bases not matched to a gene: 6. CDR3 DNA: TGTGCCAGCAGTTTCAGTGTACAGGGGGCAGATACGCAGTATTTT. Protein sequence: CASSFSVQGADTQYF.

A single count supports this clone. This rearrangement joins TRBV19 to TRBJ1-1, with a tentative D call TRBD1 (6 bases). Germline V lookup: CDR1 LNHDA, CDR2 SQIVND (reference sequence). The CDR3 length is 16 residues. Trimming stripped 5 bases from V and 0 bases from J, with 16 bases between. The CDR3 loop is CASSPRQGLLNTEAFF. The CDR3 DNA sequence: TGTGCCAGTAGTCCAAGGCAGGGGCTATTGAACACTGAAGCTTTCTTT.

V and J are TRBV2 and TRBJ2-7, with 7 bases matching TRBD2. J gave up 6 bases and V 3 bases, and 11 bases lay outside the gene matches. The CDR3 is made up of 15 amino acids. Germline values: CDR1 SNHLY, CDR2 FYNNEI. The CDR3 reads CASSDRASGGGEQYF. In DNA form, the CDR3 reads TGTGCCAGCAGTGATCGGGCTAGCGGAGGTGGCGAGCAGTACTTC.

This rearrangement joins TRBV5-1 to TRBJ2-5; D is unclear. The CDR3 runs to 12 residues. Germline CDR1 and CDR2: SGHRS and YFSETQ. Deletions cut 4 bases from V and 2 bases from J, with 6 bases between. CDR3 amino acids: CASSLSQETQYF. CDR3 in DNA: TGCGCCAGCAGCCTGTCGCAAGAGACCCAGTACTTC.

The chain couples TRBV7-9 to TRBJ2-3; 7 bases align to TRBD2. CDR1 is SEHNR and CDR2 is FQNEAQ in the germline V gene (reference sequence). With 5 bases clipped from V and 6 bases from J, the junction kept 14 bases outside the gene matches. CDR3 length: 16 residues. The CDR3 nucleotides read TGTGCCAGCAGCCCCTGGGAGGGCAGGCGAATTGATACGCAGTATTTT. It translates to CASSPWEGRRIDTQYF. The variable domain in full, completed from reference TRBV7-9 and TRBJ2-3, reads DTGVSQNPRHKITKRGQNVTFRCDPISEHNRLYWYRQTLGQGPEFLTYFQNEAQLEKSRLLSDRFSAERPKGSFSTLEIQRTEQGDSAMYLCASSPWEGRRIDTQYFGPGTRLTVL.

In this sample, this clone turned up a few times. The chain is built from TRBV6-5 and TRBJ2-1; D remains unclear. This CDR3 comprises 11 residues. CDR1 is MNHEY and CDR2 is SVGAGI in the germline V gene. The V gene lost 2 bases and the J gene lost 8 bases, with 4 bases spanning the gap. The CDR3 region has the DNA TGTGCCAGCAGTTACCTCTATGAGCAGTTCTTC. Encoded protein: CASSYLYEQFF.